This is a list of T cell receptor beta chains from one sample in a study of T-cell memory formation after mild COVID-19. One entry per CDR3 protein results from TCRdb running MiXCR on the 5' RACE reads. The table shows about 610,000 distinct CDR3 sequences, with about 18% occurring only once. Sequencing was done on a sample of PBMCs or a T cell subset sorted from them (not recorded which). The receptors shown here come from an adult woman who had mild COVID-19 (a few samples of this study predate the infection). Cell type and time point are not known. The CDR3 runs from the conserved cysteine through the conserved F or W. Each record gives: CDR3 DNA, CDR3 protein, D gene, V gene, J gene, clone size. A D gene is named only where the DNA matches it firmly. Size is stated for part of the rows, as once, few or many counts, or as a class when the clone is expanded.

CDR3 DNA: TGTGCCACCAGTGACTCCTTAGCGGGACGCCAAGAGACCCAGTACTTC
CDR3 protein: CATSDSLAGRQETQYF
D gene: TRBD2
V gene: TRBV24-1
J gene: TRBJ2-5
clone size: few

CDR3 DNA: TGTGCCACCAGTGGTCGGACCGCATCTTCCCAAGAGACCCAGTACTTC
CDR3 protein: CATSGRTASSQETQYF
D gene: NA
V gene: TRBV24-1
J gene: TRBJ2-5
clone size: NA

CDR3 DNA: TGCAGTGCTAGAACGGGACGGTGGAACACTGAAGCTTTCTTT
CDR3 protein: CSARTGRWNTEAFF
D gene: NA
V gene: TRBV20-1
J gene: TRBJ1-1
clone size: NA

CDR3 DNA: TGCGCCAGCAGCCAGCCGGGGGGGACAGGGGGTTTCTACGAGCAGTACTTC
CDR3 protein: CASSQPGGTGGFYEQYF
D gene: TRBD1
V gene: TRBV4-1
J gene: TRBJ2-7
clone size: many

CDR3 DNA: TGTGCCAGCACCATCGGGAGTGGTAACTACGAGCAGTACTTC
CDR3 protein: CASTIGSGNYEQYF
D gene: NA
V gene: TRBV7-2
J gene: TRBJ2-7
clone size: NA

CDR3 DNA: TGTGCCAGCAGCATTCACAATGAGCAGTTCTTC
CDR3 protein: CASSIHNEQFF
D gene: NA
V gene: TRBV5-6
J gene: TRBJ2-1
clone size: NA

CDR3 DNA: TGTGCCAGCAGCTCGGTCGGACTAGCGGAGGAGACCCAGTACTTC
CDR3 protein: CASSSVGLAEETQYF
D gene: TRBD2
V gene: TRBV5-8
J gene: TRBJ2-5
clone size: NA

CDR3 DNA: TGTGCCAGCACCAAGGACAGGGTTCTTCATGAGCAGTTCTTC
CDR3 protein: CASTKDRVLHEQFF
D gene: TRBD1
V gene: TRBV5-6
J gene: TRBJ2-1
clone size: few

CDR3 DNA: TGTGCCACCAGGGCCGGGTACCACACCGGGGAGCTGTTTTTT
CDR3 protein: CATRAGYHTGELFF
D gene: NA
V gene: TRBV6-5
J gene: TRBJ2-2
clone size: NA

CDR3 DNA: TGTGCCAGCAGCCCCAGGGGGGGGAGGTTGTCCGAGCAGTACTTC
CDR3 protein: CASSPRGGRLSEQYF
D gene: NA
V gene: TRBV7-2
J gene: TRBJ2-7
clone size: many

CDR3 DNA: TGCGCCAGCAGCCAGGGGTTGGGGCCCGGGGAGCTGTTTTTT
CDR3 protein: CASSQGLGPGELFF
D gene: NA
V gene: TRBV4-1
J gene: TRBJ2-2
clone size: few

CDR3 DNA: TGCAGCGTTGTCGGAGACAGGGGAGGGAACACTGAAGCTTTCTTT
CDR3 protein: CSVVGDRGGNTEAFF
D gene: TRBD1
V gene: TRBV29-1
J gene: TRBJ1-1
clone size: once

CDR3 DNA: TGTGCCAGCAGCGCACAGGGGGTCAACAATGAGCAGTTCTTC
CDR3 protein: CASSAQGVNNEQFF
D gene: TRBD1
V gene: TRBV9
J gene: TRBJ2-1
clone size: NA

CDR3 DNA: TGCGCCAGCAGCTGGGACTCGAACACCGGGGAGCTGTTTTTT
CDR3 protein: CASSWDSNTGELFF
D gene: NA
V gene: TRBV5-1
J gene: TRBJ2-2
clone size: many

CDR3 DNA: TGTGCCATCAGTGAGGGGGACTACGAGCAGTACTTC
CDR3 protein: CAISEGDYEQYF
D gene: NA
V gene: TRBV10-3
J gene: TRBJ2-7
clone size: NA

CDR3 DNA: TGTGCCAGCTCACCACCGGGCAGTTTGATCGACTACAATGAGCAGTTCTTC
CDR3 protein: CASSPPGSLIDYNEQFF
D gene: NA
V gene: TRBV18
J gene: TRBJ2-1
clone size: NA

CDR3 DNA: TGTGCCAGCAGTTGGACTAGCGGGAGGTCGATCGTCTCCTACGAGCAGTACTTC
CDR3 protein: CASSWTSGRSIVSYEQYF
D gene: TRBD2
V gene: TRBV6-5
J gene: TRBJ2-7
clone size: NA

CDR3 DNA: TGCAGCGCCGACGAGGGTAGGTACGAGCAGTACTTC
CDR3 protein: CSADEGRYEQYF
D gene: NA
V gene: TRBV29-1
J gene: TRBJ2-7
clone size: NA

CDR3 DNA: TGTGCCAGCAGCACCAGGACAGGGATAAGCCAGACCCAGTACTTC
CDR3 protein: CASSTRTGISQTQYF
D gene: TRBD1
V gene: TRBV5-4
J gene: TRBJ2-5
clone size: NA

CDR3 DNA: TGCGCCAGCAGCCAAGATGGGAACGGACAAGAGACCCAGTACTTC
CDR3 protein: CASSQDGNGQETQYF
D gene: NA
V gene: TRBV4-1
J gene: TRBJ2-5
clone size: few

CDR3 DNA: TGCGCCAGCAGCGAGGACAGGGTTTCTTACGAGCAGTACTTC
CDR3 protein: CASSEDRVSYEQYF
D gene: TRBD1
V gene: TRBV5-1
J gene: TRBJ2-7
clone size: few

CDR3 DNA: TGTGCCATCAGTGAGTCGAGTATGGTATCCCCCGAGCAGTACTTC
CDR3 protein: CAISESSMVSPEQYF
D gene: NA
V gene: TRBV10-3
J gene: TRBJ2-7
clone size: few

CDR3 DNA: TGTGCCAGCAGTTTTAACCTGCTCGTGGGGGCCACAGATACGCAGTATTTT
CDR3 protein: CASSFNLLVGATDTQYF
D gene: NA
V gene: TRBV12-3/TRBV12-4
J gene: TRBJ2-3
clone size: NA

CDR3 DNA: TGTGCCAGCAGGCAACAGGTCTACGAGCAGTACTTC
CDR3 protein: CASRQQVYEQYF
D gene: NA
V gene: TRBV2
J gene: TRBJ2-7
clone size: few

CDR3 DNA: TGTGCCAGTAGTCCCGACGGACAGGGGTCCTACAATGAGCAGTTCTTC
CDR3 protein: CASSPDGQGSYNEQFF
D gene: TRBD1
V gene: TRBV19
J gene: TRBJ2-1
clone size: NA

CDR3 DNA: TGTGCCAGCAGCCCCACGACCAATAGCAATCAGCCCCAGCATTTT
CDR3 protein: CASSPTTNSNQPQHF
D gene: NA
V gene: TRBV6-5
J gene: TRBJ1-5
clone size: NA